This note documents a single TCR beta chain sequence. Its antigen is unidentified. The record originates from a study of Ad26.COV2.S vaccination and SARS-CoV-2 variants. Study as a whole: The COV1001 Ad26.COV2.S trial arm included the donor. Study-wide findings and caveats: Relative to placebo recipients, vaccine recipients exhibited elevated spike-specific TCR breadth.

Trimming left V 3 bases short and J 0 bases short, with 9 bases between. The CDR3 runs to 15 residues. Germline CDR1 and CDR2: MNHEY and SMNVEV (reference sequence). Treatment described: over 15 received Ad26.COV2.S at low or high dose, single or two shots; 5 received placebo; per-sample allocation not given. Day 63 after the first injection of vaccine or placebo was the sampling time. Assay used: immunoSEQ multiplex PCR; TCRdb lists only in-frame clones, some missing. The data hold just over 350,000 clones, with approximately 85% observed a single time. This TCR was sampled from a person aged 18 to 65 who received the Ad26.COV2.S COVID-19 vaccine or a placebo. This material consisted of peripheral blood, taken in a trial of Ad26.COV2.S vaccine versus placebo. V is TRBV27 and J is TRBJ2-4; D not resolved. The CDR3 DNA reads TGTGCCAGCAGTTTTGCCCCACTAGCCAAAAACATTCAGTACTTC. Amino acid sequence: CASSFAPLAKNIQYF.